This record looks at one T cell receptor beta chain sequence and its context. Its antigen is not known. These data are taken from a study of Graves' ophthalmopathy and Graves' hyperthyroidism. Study outcomes and limitations: Researchers report that a 13-signature model separated ophthalmopathy from stable hyperthyroidism, posting about 87% sensitivity and roughly 81% specificity.

Excluded: other autoimmune disease, uncontrolled infection, pregnancy or lactation. Amplification of the TCR beta CDR3 regions used RNA transcripts (as template). First-round RT-PCR used HTBI primers; second-round multiplex PCR followed. TCRdb processed the multiplex PCR reads anew with MiXCR; each CDR3 protein has one entry. Here the sample spans some 750,000 distinct CDR3 sequences, around 40% being singletons. Germline CDR1 reads SQVTM; CDR2 reads ANQGSEA. The CDR3 loop spans 14 amino acids. Trimming stripped 4 bases from V and 9 bases from J, with 16 bases between. The chain uses TRBV29-1 and TRBJ1-6; D is perhaps TRBD1 (5 bases). The source material was peripheral blood. The clonotype was recovered from an adult man with Graves' ophthalmopathy. The CDR3 DNA reads as TGCAGCGTTGGGGCTGGGGACCCCCCTTCACCCCTCCACTTT. Translation gives CSVGAGDPPSPLHF.